This TCR beta chain was recovered during a study of OX40 agonist ivuxolimab in advanced cancers. Study background: Patients were infused with ivuxolimab every 2 weeks at 0.01 to 10 mg/kg.

Germline assignment: CDR1 SNHLY and CDR2 FYNNEI. The CDR3 contains 14 residues. Trimming at V came to 6 bases and at J to 5 bases, leaving 7 bases not matched to a gene. Sequencing used immunoSEQ multiplex PCR; TCRdb keeps in-frame clones, though not all of them. The sample records about 68,000 clones, about 82% being singletons. Study-wide points: Dosing at 0.1 to 3.0 mg/kg was accompanied by clonal expansion of CD4+ and CD8+ blood T cells by week 6. Expanded peripheral T-cell antigen specificity went undetermined. More expanded clones were found, on average, in CD8+ than in CD4+ T cells.

Note on this clone: Its antigen remains unidentified.

Material: CD4+ or CD8+ T cells sorted from blood, obtained in a trial of the OX40 agonist ivuxolimab. This chain joins TRBV2 and TRBJ2-5; 9 bases align to TRBD2. This clonotype originated in an adult with an advanced solid tumor such as melanoma, head and neck, liver or kidney cancer. DNA of the CDR3: TGTGCCAGCAGGGTAGCGGGAGTGGCGGAGACCCAGTACTTC. This gives the protein CASRVAGVAETQYF.